The next 21 T cell receptor beta chains were all read from a single sample in a study of cytomegalovirus exposure and HLA in healthy donors. The PCR made use of 60 Vbeta and 13 Jbeta primers. Method: immunoSEQ multiplex PCR; TCRdb's copy keeps in-frame clones and lacks some. This table holds tens of thousands of clones. Sequencing was performed on PBMCs. The receptor set was obtained from a man younger than 30 in good health and CMV-seropositive.

This chain uses TRBV18 with TRBJ2-1; possibly TRBD2 for D (6 bases). The CDR3 is made up of 14 amino acids. V was trimmed by 3 bases and J by 7 bases, leaving 13 bases between them. The V gene's germline CDR1 is KGHSH and CDR2 LQKENI. CDR3 loop: CASSPGGDWNEQFF. The DNA of the CDR3 is TGTGCCAGCTCACCGGGCGGGGATTGGAATGAGCAGTTCTTC.

The chain carries TRBV19 and TRBJ2-3; D is unresolved. Germline CDR1 and CDR2: LNHDA and SQIVND (reference sequence). The length of the CDR3 is 15 residues. Trimming left V 3 bases short and J 0 bases short, with 10 bases between. CDR3 protein: CASSIVQASTDTQYF. CDR3 nucleotide sequence: TGTGCCAGTAGTATTGTGCAGGCTAGCACAGATACGCAGTATTTT.

The rearrangement links TRBV7-2 to TRBJ2-5, with 8 bases that match TRBD2. This CDR3 contains 15 residues. From germline, CDR1 is SGHTA and CDR2 FQGNSA. V trimming: 5 bases; J trimming: 1 base; junction bases outside the gene matches: 6. The CDR3 loop reads CASSTGTSLQETQYF. DNA of the CDR3: TGTGCCAGCAGCACCGGGACTAGTCTCCAAGAGACCCAGTACTTC. Filled out from reference TRBV7-2 and TRBJ2-5, the complete variable domain reads GAGVSQSPSNKVTEKGKDVELRCDPISGHTALYWYRQSLGQGLEFLIYFQGNSAPDKSGLPSDRFSAERTGGSVSTLTIQRTQQEDSAVYLCASSTGTSLQETQYFGPGTRLLVL.

The rearrangement joins TRBV9 to TRBJ2-1; 9 bases line up with TRBD2. Germline loops: CDR1 SGDLS, CDR2 YYNGEE. Losses at the gene ends were 0 bases for V and 5 bases for J; bases not matched to a gene: 6. The CDR3 contains 16 residues. The CDR3 bases are TGTGCCAGCAGCGTAGAGGGCGGGGGGGCCCACAATGAGCAGTTCTTC. Protein: CASSVEGGGAHNEQFF.

The chain links TRBV10-2 to TRBJ1-4, with a possible D match to TRBD1 (5 bases). Trimming took 6 bases from V and 7 from J, leaving 18 bases between them. CDR1 is WSHSY and CDR2 is SAAADI in the germline V gene. This CDR3 is 15 amino acids long. CDR3 sequence: CASSLNSLGGEKLFF. CDR3 nucleotides: TGCGCCAGCAGCTTAAACTCTCTGGGGGGTGAAAAACTGTTTTTT.

This chain links TRBV28 with TRBJ1-1; D remains ambiguous. The CDR3 totals 14 residues. Trimming left V 2 bases short and J 0 bases short, with 7 bases between. The germline V gene encodes CDR1 MDHEN and CDR2 SYDVKM. The CDR3 region is CASSLVVMNTEAFF. In nucleotides, the CDR3 is TGTGCCAGCAGTTTAGTTGTAATGAACACTGAAGCTTTCTTT.

The chain has TRBV19 and TRBJ1-1; 7 bases align to TRBD1. The germline gives CDR1 LNHDA, CDR2 SQIVND (reference sequence). Trimming at V came to 9 bases and at J to 2 bases, leaving 6 bases not matched to a gene. This CDR3 spans 13 amino acids. CDR3 DNA: TGTGCCAGCTCGACAGGGCCCAACACTGAAGCTTTCTTT. Protein product: CASSTGPNTEAFF.

This rearrangement joins TRBV7-9 to TRBJ1-4; no reliable D call. Trimming removed 2 bases from V and 3 bases from J, with 13 bases in between. The germline gives CDR1 SEHNR, CDR2 FQNEAQ (reference sequence). The CDR3 length is 16 residues. CDR3 coding DNA: TGTGCCAGCAGCTTATCGCAGGCGCCGGCTAATGAAAAACTGTTTTTT. Translated: CASSLSQAPANEKLFF.

The chain links TRBV7-9 to TRBJ2-1, with D perhaps matching TRBD2 (5 bases). V lost 5 bases and J 8 bases, leaving 25 bases between the germline ends. Germline V gene data show CDR1 as SEHNR and CDR2 as FQNEAQ (reference sequence). This CDR3 comprises 17 residues. The CDR3 coding sequence is TGTGCCAGCAGCGTGCTAGGTTTTGGGCCACAGAGGGATGAGCAGTTCTTC. Protein: CASSVLGFGPQRDEQFF.

This chain joins TRBV6-1 and TRBJ1-2; TRBD1 matches 7 bases. The V gene end was trimmed by 3 bases and the J gene end by 8 bases; junction bases not matched to a gene: 12. The CDR3 has 15 amino acids. Germline lookup yields CDR1 MNHNS and CDR2 SASEGT. The CDR3 DNA reads TGTGCCAGCAGTGAGTCTGGGACAGTCCTTTGGGGCTACACCTTC. Its translation is CASSESGTVLWGYTF.

This chain joins TRBV5-1 and TRBJ1-2; D remains unclear. Germline CDR1 reads SGHRS; CDR2 reads YFSETQ. Trimming shortened V by 0 bases and J by 3 bases, and 6 bases separated the two germline ends. This CDR3 is 13 amino acids long. CDR3 nucleotides: TGCGCCAGCAGCTTGGTATCAGACTATGGCTACACCTTC. Translated, it gives CASSLVSDYGYTF.

V usage is TRBV4-1 and J usage is TRBJ1-1; 7 bases are shared with TRBD1. The junction had 8 bases not matched to a gene; V was cut back by 2 bases and J by 2 bases. CDR3 length: 16 residues. The germline V gene encodes CDR1 MGHRA and CDR2 YSYEKL. The CDR3 spells CASSQTVGTANTEAFF. In DNA, the CDR3 is TGCGCCAGCAGCCAAACTGTGGGGACAGCCAACACTGAAGCTTTCTTT.

The chain combines TRBV5-1 with TRBJ1-1; 7 bases fit TRBD1. This CDR3 spans 15 amino acids. CDR1 SGHRS and CDR2 YFSETQ come from the germline V gene. Trimming cost V 0 bases and J 4 bases; bases outside gene matches: 6. CDR3 in amino acids: CASSLVLTGTTEAFF. As DNA, the CDR3 is TGCGCCAGCAGCTTGGTGTTGACAGGGACCACTGAAGCTTTCTTT.

The chain combines TRBV30 with TRBJ1-2, with D maybe TRBD1 (6 bases). The CDR3 loop spans 12 amino acids. Trimming cost V 2 bases and J 6 bases, with 10 bases left between them. Germline V gene lookup returns CDR1 GTSNPN and CDR2 SVGIG (reference sequence). CDR3 sequence (DNA): TGTGCCTGGAGTTACAGGGTGGATGGCTACACCTTC. Translation: CAWSYRVDGYTF.

The chain joins TRBV19 to TRBJ1-1; D gene unclear. V was shortened by 3 bases and J by 7 bases, with 15 bases between the two germline ends. The CDR3 covers 14 residues. Germline V lookup: CDR1 LNHDA, CDR2 SQIVND (reference sequence). CDR3 nucleotide sequence: TGTGCCAGTAGTATTTACGGCGGGCCTTATGAAGCTTTCTTT. This sequence encodes CASSIYGGPYEAFF.

This rearrangement joins TRBV21-1 to TRBJ2-7; the listed D gene, TRBD1, was not tested against the DNA. TRBV21-1 is noted as a pseudogene. CDR3 length: 16 amino acids. CDR3 loop: CASSSPRDSRLYEQYF. The CDR3 bases are TGTGCCAGCAGCTCCCCCCGGGACAGTAGACTCTACGAGCAGTACTTC.

The chain recombines TRBV7-6 with TRBJ2-1; 9 positions agree with TRBD1. The CDR3 has 15 residues. With V trimmed by 4 bases and J by 5 bases, 6 bases remained unmatched. The germline V gene encodes CDR1 SGHVS and CDR2 FNYEAQ. This chain's CDR3 is CASSSPGQGHNEQFF. The CDR3 DNA reads TGTGCCAGCAGCTCGCCGGGACAGGGCCACAATGAGCAGTTCTTC.

This rearrangement joins TRBV12-2 to TRBJ1-5. TRBV12-2 is a pseudogene. The CDR3 covers 16 residues. The CDR3 loop is CASRLVGGRSNQPQHF. The CDR3 DNA is TGTGCAAGTCGCTTAGTCGGGGGGCGGAGCAATCAGCCCCAGCATTTT.

The chain joins TRBV18 to TRBJ1-1; TRBD1 might be the D (6 bases). This CDR3 contains 14 residues. In germline, CDR1 is KGHSH, CDR2 LQKENI. Trimming shortened V by 5 bases and J by 1 base, and 11 bases separated the two germline ends. CDR3 residues: CASSSPGQNTEAFF. CDR3 DNA sequence: TGTGCCAGCTCATCCCCGGGACAGAACACTGAAGCTTTCTTT.

The chain joins TRBV28 to TRBJ2-7, with D perhaps matching TRBD1 (6 bases). Per the germline V gene, CDR1 is MDHEN and CDR2 is SYDVKM. Trimming pared 5 bases from V and 5 bases from J, leaving 16 bases between. The CDR3 runs to 14 residues. CDR3 sequence: CASSPAQGPHEQYF. Here the CDR3 DNA reads TGTGCCAGCAGTCCGGCACAGGGTCCCCACGAGCAGTACTTC.

CDR3 amino acids: CASSLIDRGTQHF. Here the CDR3 DNA reads TGTGCCAGCAGCTTGATAGACCGCGGGACCCAGCATTTT. The chain carries TRBV7-9 and TRBJ1-5; D is unclear. Trimming pared 3 bases from V and 11 bases from J, leaving 14 bases between. The germline V gene encodes CDR1 SEHNR and CDR2 FQNEAQ (reference sequence). This CDR3 is built from 13 residues.